The T cell receptor beta chain described here comes from a study of T cells in Graves' hyperthyroidism and ophthalmopathy. The study, taken as a whole, reports: The blood repertoire included most of the expanded thyroid clonotypes above 0.001.

This clonotype came up a few times. Its matching antigen is unknown. Ophthalmopathy in the patients scored at least 3 on Clinical Activity Score and at least 4 on NOSPECS grade, lasting under 3 months. Exclusion of patients followed from uncontrolled infection, other autoimmune disease, pregnancy or lactation. Diagnosis rested on symptoms, serum thyroxine and TRAb, thyroid ultrasound, and orbital computed tomography. CDR1 and CDR2 from the germline V gene are DFQATT and SNEGSKA (reference sequence). This CDR3 comprises 13 residues. Trimming shortened V by 5 bases and J by 2 bases, and 13 bases separated the two germline ends. Amplification targeted TCR beta CDR3 regions from RNA transcripts. HTBI primers drove first-round RT-PCR of the TCR CDR3. TCRdb called the multiplex PCR reads again in MiXCR, with one record for every CDR3 protein. The sample contains approximately 300,000 distinct CDR3 sequences, about 17% of which appear only once.

The sample comprised blood. This chain uses TRBV20-1 with TRBJ2-7, with D possibly being TRBD2 (7 bases). The clonotype comes from a woman aged 60-75 years with Graves' ophthalmopathy. The CDR3 sequence: CSAVGEGAYEQYF. CDR3 nucleotide sequence: TGCAGTGCTGTCGGGGAGGGGGCCTACGAGCAGTACTTC.